This TCR beta chain derives from a study of Ad26.COV2.S vaccination and SARS-CoV-2 variants. The treatment here: about 20 received Ad26.COV2.S at low or high dose, single or two shots; about 5 received placebo; per-sample allocation not given. Day 63 after the first injection of vaccine or placebo was the sampling time. The protocol was immunoSEQ multiplex PCR, while the TCRdb copy is restricted to in-frame clones and leaves out a portion. The sample lists 350,000 to 600,000 clones, roughly nine tenths occurring once. The receptor's source is a person between 18 and 65 years old who received the Ad26.COV2.S COVID-19 vaccine or a placebo. The material sequenced was peripheral blood, taken in a trial of Ad26.COV2.S vaccine versus placebo.

CDR3 protein: CASSRKTGTSGSSGNEQFF. DNA of the CDR3: TGTGCCAGCAGCCGAAAGACGGGGACTAGCGGGAGTTCCGGCAATGAGCAGTTCTTC. The chain has TRBV7-9 and TRBJ2-1; 14 bases are shared with TRBD2. Germline V gene data show CDR1 as SEHNR and CDR2 as FQNEAQ (reference sequence). There are 19 residues in the CDR3. V was pared by 5 bases and J by 6 bases, with 15 bases of the junction left unmatched.